The 21 T cell receptor beta chains presented below share a single source sample, sequenced in a study of shared clonotypes between healthy human individuals. Naivety among CD8 cells was defined by CD45RO negativity and positive CCR7 selection, thereby excluding terminally differentiated effector memory CD45RA+ cells. Clones were sequenced by immunoSEQ multiplex PCR, and TCRdb holds only the in-frame ones, with some missing. The sample holds around 650,000 clones; around 96% are singletons and the top ten take about 0.11%. The sequenced sample consisted of naive CD8+ T cells sorted from blood. The receptor source for this set is a woman in her 30s in good health.

The rearrangement uses TRBV23-1 and TRBJ2-7; possible D gene TRBD2, 5 bases. TRBV23-1 is an open reading frame, and its role is uncertain. The ends were cut back, 4 bases at V and 6 bases at J, with 28 bases in the middle. The CDR3 totals 18 residues. The CDR3 region has the DNA TGCGCCAGCAGTCCCCGGCGCGGGTACCAGATTGTCAGTTTCGAGCAGTACTTC. Its protein is CASSPRRGYQIVSFEQYF.

A note on this clone: One end of the junction does not line up with germline, which may come from a read error. This chain connects TRBV19 to TRBJ1-1; D gene ambiguous. The CDR3 is made up of 15 amino acids. In germline, CDR1 is LNHDA, CDR2 SQIVND (reference sequence). CDR3: CASSLEGRWNTEAFF. CDR3 bases: TGTGCCAGTAGTCTAGAGGGCAGGTGGAACACTGAAGCTTTCTTT.

To note about this clone: The same CDR3 is also encoded by other DNA sequences in this sample. V gene TRBV28 combines with J gene TRBJ2-1; weak D call: TRBD2 (6 bases). V lost 1 base to trimming and J lost 0 bases, with 10 bases between them. The CDR3 length is 16 residues. The V gene's germline CDR1 is MDHEN and CDR2 SYDVKM. CDR3 DNA: TGTGCCAGCAGTTTATATCGGGGGAGCTCCTACAATGAGCAGTTCTTC. Translation gives CASSLYRGSSYNEQFF.

J is TRBJ2-3 and V is TRBV5-1, with D unclear. Trimming took off 4 bases at V and 4 bases at J, with 16 bases between the two ends. CDR3 length: 15 residues. Germline V lookup: CDR1 SGHRS, CDR2 YFSETQ. As DNA, the CDR3 is TGCGCCAGCAGCCGAGTAGAACTTGGGGCAGATACGCAGTATTTT. This translates into CASSRVELGADTQYF.

The rearrangement joins TRBV9 to TRBJ1-2, with D possibly TRBD1 on 5 matching bases. The CDR3 has 16 residues. Between the trimmed V and J ends, which lost 3 bases and 4 bases, there was a span of 19 bases. The germline CDR1 and CDR2 sequences are SGDLS and YYNGEE. CDR3 loop: CASSAWDQKLPYGYTF. The CDR3 nucleotides are TGTGCCAGCAGCGCCTGGGACCAAAAACTCCCCTATGGCTACACCTTC.

This sequence joins TRBV7-9 and TRBJ1-2, with 7 positions matching TRBD1. V shed 5 bases and J 4 bases; nucleotides not matched to a gene: 19. The CDR3 is 18 amino acids. The V gene's germline CDR1 is SEHNR and CDR2 FQNEAQ (reference sequence). CDR3 in DNA: TGTGCCAGCAGCCCCCTCGCCGGGACAGCTAGGAGCCCCTATGGCTACACCTTC. Encoded protein: CASSPLAGTARSPYGYTF.

The gene calls are TRBV30 and TRBJ2-1, with unresolved D. Trimming cost V 0 bases and J 0 bases, with 6 bases left between them. Germline CDR1 is GTSNPN and CDR2 is SVGIG (reference sequence). The CDR3 spans 14 residues. The CDR3 DNA reads TGTGCCTGGAGTGTTCTAAGCTCCTACAATGAGCAGTTCTTC. This codes for CAWSVLSSYNEQFF.

V gene TRBV11-2 combines with J gene TRBJ1-1, with D maybe TRBD1 (6 bases). V dropped 2 bases and J dropped 10 bases, with 11 bases sitting between them. The germline gives CDR1 SGHAT, CDR2 FQNNGV. CDR3 length: 12 amino acids. The CDR3 region is CASSLRQVGAFF. The CDR3, as DNA: TGTGCCAGCAGCTTACGACAGGTTGGAGCTTTCTTT. Together with reference TRBV11-2 and TRBJ1-1, the CDR3 gives the full variable domain: EAGVAQSPRYKIIEKRQSVAFWCNPISGHATLYWYQQILGQGPKLLIQFQNNGVVDDSQLPKDRFSAERLKGVDSTLKIQPAKLEDSAVYLCASSLRQVGAFFGQGTRLTVV.

Concerning this clone itself: The identical CDR3 is also encoded by other nucleotide sequences in the sample. The chain joins TRBV9 to TRBJ2-7, with unresolved D. This CDR3 is 13 amino acids long. Between the trimmed V and J ends, which lost 2 bases and 0 bases, there was a span of 6 bases. Per germline, CDR1 SGDLS and CDR2 YYNGEE. The CDR3 here is CASSVGGSYEQYF. CDR3 nucleotide sequence: TGTGCCAGCAGCGTGGGCGGCTCCTACGAGCAGTACTTC.

The V call is TRBV28, the J call TRBJ2-4; possible D gene TRBD1, 5 bases. Germline V gives CDR1 MDHEN, CDR2 SYDVKM. With 6 bases removed from V and 3 bases from J, the gap between germline ends came to 27 bases. The CDR3 runs to 19 residues. CDR3 protein: CASSPPRAQLSLVKNIQYF. In DNA form, the CDR3 reads TGTGCCAGCAGCCCCCCCAGGGCCCAACTAAGTCTTGTCAAAAACATTCAGTACTTC.

The chain carries TRBV25-1 and TRBJ2-7, with D possibly called TRBD1 or TRBD2 (5 bases each). V gave up 8 bases and J gave up 3 bases, with 8 bases separating them. The germline V gene encodes CDR1 MGHDK and CDR2 SYGVNS. The CDR3 extends over 11 amino acids. In nucleotides, the CDR3 is TGTGCCAGCCGGGACGTCTACGAGCAGTACTTC. It codes for CASRDVYEQYF.

This sequence joins TRBV6-1 and TRBJ1-2; D remains unclear. The CDR3 is 15 residues long. V gave up 1 base and J gave up 2 bases, with 11 bases separating them. The V gene's germline CDR1 is MNHNS and CDR2 SASEGT. Here the CDR3 DNA reads TGTGCCAGCAGTGAAGTCGGGTTGAAGAACTATGGCTACACCTTC. Translated, it gives CASSEVGLKNYGYTF.

Concerning this clone: At the DNA level, this CDR3 is encoded by other sequences in the same sample as well. The rearrangement joins TRBV7-9 to TRBJ1-1; no clear D. This CDR3 spans 12 amino acids. Germline CDR1 reads SEHNR; CDR2 reads FQNEAQ (reference sequence). Trimming removed 1 base at V and 8 bases at J, with 8 bases between. The CDR3 spells CASSLGGSEAFF. The DNA of the CDR3 is TGTGCCAGCAGCTTAGGTGGCAGCGAAGCTTTCTTT.

The V call is TRBV27, the J call TRBJ1-5; tentatively, D is TRBD1 (5 bases). The CDR3 loop spans 14 amino acids. The germline V gene has CDR1 MNHEY and CDR2 SMNVEV (reference sequence). Trimming took off 8 bases at V and 0 bases at J, with 11 bases between the two ends. CDR3 sequence: CASSRVISNQPQHF. The CDR3 DNA reads as TGTGCCAGCTCCAGGGTGATTAGCAATCAGCCCCAGCATTTT.

The chain is built from TRBV5-1 and TRBJ1-3; 10 bases are a match to TRBD1. J gave up 4 bases and V 0 bases, and 4 bases lay outside the gene matches. CDR1 is SGHRS, CDR2 YFSETQ, per germline. The CDR3 is 16 residues long. Here the CDR3 DNA reads TGCGCCAGCAGCTTGGGGGACAGGGGAGCAGGAAACACCATATATTTT. Amino acid sequence: CASSLGDRGAGNTIYF.

The chain employs TRBV27 and TRBJ1-5; 7 nucleotides align to TRBD1. Trimming cost V 7 bases and J 1 base; bases outside gene matches: 25. CDR3 length: 21 amino acids. The germline CDR1 and CDR2 sequences are MNHEY and SMNVEV (reference sequence). CDR3 coding DNA: TGTGCCAGCAAACCACTAACCCCCGGGACAGCACGTCCGATGAGCAATCAGCCCCAGCATTTT. It is translated as CASKPLTPGTARPMSNQPQHF.

This clone was seen just once. The chain recombines TRBV5-6 with TRBJ1-2; a weak D match, TRBD1 (5 bases). Trimming took 0 bases from V and 1 from J, leaving 13 bases between them. The CDR3 runs 16 residues. Looked up from germline, CDR1 is SGHDT and CDR2 is YYEEEE. The CDR3 loop is CASSLGGPSDNYGYTF. The CDR3 DNA follows: TGTGCCAGCAGCTTGGGGGGACCTAGCGATAACTATGGCTACACCTTC.

This sequence joins TRBV18 and TRBJ2-5; the D gene is possibly TRBD2 (5 bases). The J call may not be correct, given that the DNA end is closer to TRBJ2-7. Germline V gives CDR1 KGHSH, CDR2 LQKENI. The CDR3 loop spans 14 amino acids. CDR3 bases: TGTGCCAGCTCACCCGACTACAGAAGCTACGAGCAGTACTTC. Protein: CASSPDYRSYEQYF.

V gene TRBV2 combines with J gene TRBJ2-1; D gene ambiguous. CDR1 and CDR2 (germline): SNHLY, FYNNEI. V was cut by 4 bases and J by 4 bases, with 11 bases left in between. CDR3 size: 14 residues. Here the CDR3 reads CASSATQSYNEQFF. The CDR3 bases are TGTGCCAGCAGTGCTACACAGTCTTACAATGAGCAGTTCTTC.

This chain links TRBV27 with TRBJ2-7; 7 positions agree with TRBD1. Germline CDR1 and CDR2: MNHEY and SMNVEV (reference sequence). V shed 5 bases and J 7 bases; nucleotides not matched to a gene: 17. CDR3 length: 16 residues. DNA for the CDR3: TGTGCCAGCAGTCCCATTTCAAAAGGGGGCGTCTGGGAGCAGTACTTC. Translation: CASSPISKGGVWEQYF.

The chain recombines TRBV5-4 with TRBJ2-5; D unresolved. The V gene's germline CDR1 is SGHNT and CDR2 YYREEE (reference sequence). The CDR3 loop spans 12 amino acids. V was cut by 3 bases and J by 2 bases, with 5 bases left in between. CDR3 nucleotide sequence: TGTGCCAGCAGCTGGGGACAAGAGACCCAGTACTTC. Protein product: CASSWGQETQYF.